This T cell receptor beta chain was obtained from a study of regulatory T cells in long-lasting Graves disease. Study conclusions and caveats: Persistent disease was associated with favored TRBV28 usage and with favored use of TRBJ1-2 and TRBJ2-5. Shared public clonotypes totalled fewer than 3,000 in persistent patients, compared with about a thousand in new patients.

Noted time point: newly diagnosed GD, antithyroid drugs for less than 3 months. The TCR library used RNA extracted from PBMCs. Blood from the periphery, around 9 milliliters in all, was drawn into EDTA tubes. The CDR3 has 14 amino acids. CDR1 is LGHDT, CDR2 YNNKEL, per germline (reference sequence). Trimming shortened V by 0 bases and J by 4 bases, and 8 bases separated the two germline ends. The sample holds many counts of this clonotype. Its antigen is currently unknown. Arm-PCR of CDR3 regions and iRepertoire HTBI primers were the basis on which TCR beta libraries were built. Per the authors' pipeline: Sample data revealed some 58 TRBV and over 12 TRBJ segments. TCRdb itself ran the multiplex PCR reads through MiXCR, one entry per CDR3 protein. TCRdb's processing, not the authors' own work, is the source of the V and J calls. The sample has around 400,000 distinct CDR3 sequences, around 16% seen once.

Another study also made use of these data, one on T cells in Graves' hyperthyroidism and ophthalmopathy.

This clonotype was obtained from a woman in her thirties or forties with Graves disease. This specimen consisted of peripheral blood mononuclear cells (PBMCs), obtained at new diagnosis, from a patient treated with antithyroid drugs. V is TRBV3-1 and J is TRBJ2-3; D gene unclear. CDR3 nucleotides: TGTGCCAGCAGCCAAGACACCGATGCAGATACGCAGTATTTT. It is translated as CASSQDTDADTQYF.